Listed below are T cell receptor beta chains from one sample, sequenced in a study of OX40 agonist ivuxolimab in advanced cancers. The protocol was immunoSEQ multiplex PCR, while the TCRdb copy is restricted to in-frame clones and leaves out a portion. This sample has about 120,000 clones, with about nine tenths found just once. This specimen consisted of CD4+ or CD8+ T cells sorted from blood, obtained in a trial of the OX40 agonist ivuxolimab. All receptors derive from an adult with an advanced solid tumor such as melanoma, head and neck, liver or kidney cancer. Each CDR3 is given with its conserved first and last residue.

CDR3aa: CASGRTANTEAFF
j_gene: TRBJ1-1
v_gene: TRBV12-5

CDR3aa: CASSPRPPSYEQYF
j_gene: TRBJ2-7
v_gene: TRBV5-1

CDR3aa: CASTGTGGTTLLGQPQHF
j_gene: TRBJ1-5
v_gene: TRBV19

CDR3aa: CASSPLGDRAYEQYF
j_gene: TRBJ2-7
v_gene: TRBV4-2

CDR3aa: CAISPGQTQNVAFF
j_gene: TRBJ1-1
v_gene: TRBV10-3

CDR3aa: CASSPYRTGRNQPQHF
j_gene: TRBJ1-5
v_gene: TRBV27

CDR3aa: CAVRRRLQETQYF
j_gene: TRBJ2-5
v_gene: TRBV2

CDR3aa: CASSIEGAGDTQYF
j_gene: TRBJ2-3
v_gene: TRBV7-3

CDR3aa: CAWSADRGPGYTF
j_gene: TRBJ1-2
v_gene: TRBV30

CDR3aa: CASSESLSGRSTDTQYF
j_gene: TRBJ2-3
v_gene: TRBV25-1

CDR3aa: CASSLASTTAYNEQFF
j_gene: TRBJ2-1
v_gene: TRBV5-1

CDR3aa: CATRPSGGHSYEQYF
j_gene: .
v_gene: TRBV7-2

CDR3aa: CASSVVFGAGNTEAFF
j_gene: TRBJ1-1
v_gene: TRBV25-1

CDR3aa: CAISETSGGAGELFF
j_gene: TRBJ2-2
v_gene: TRBV10-3

CDR3aa: CASSTFTGSSEAFF
j_gene: TRBJ1-1
v_gene: TRBV7-8

CDR3aa: CASSLTGGENTGELFF
j_gene: TRBJ2-2
v_gene: TRBV28

CDR3aa: CASSWSRTDTQYF
j_gene: TRBJ2-3
v_gene: TRBV7-2

CDR3aa: CASSGTGTYGYTF
j_gene: TRBJ1-2
v_gene: TRBV11-2

CDR3aa: CASSLAVPGTVNTEAFF
j_gene: TRBJ1-1
v_gene: TRBV7-8

CDR3aa: CARSTDTGSGQPQHF
j_gene: TRBJ1-5
v_gene: TRBV5-3

CDR3aa: CASSPPRYSGDPTYEQYF
j_gene: TRBJ2-7
v_gene: TRBV28

CDR3aa: CASSATGATEAFF
j_gene: TRBJ1-1
v_gene: TRBV11-2

CDR3aa: CASSIGQIGVEQYF
j_gene: TRBJ2-7
v_gene: TRBV19

CDR3aa: CASIQGLRRGNEQFF
j_gene: TRBJ2-1
v_gene: TRBV6-6

CDR3aa: CASHPMHFTGGGAFF
j_gene: TRBJ1-1
v_gene: TRBV6-5

CDR3aa: CAISEAGEAGNTIYF
j_gene: TRBJ1-3
v_gene: TRBV10-3

CDR3aa: CASRTHGQGKNYGYTF
j_gene: TRBJ1-2
v_gene: TRBV19

CDR3aa: CASSNPPLAREQYF
j_gene: TRBJ2-7
v_gene: TRBV21-1

CDR3aa: CATSKGDGQPQHF
j_gene: TRBJ1-5
v_gene: TRBV15

CDR3aa: CASSLERRMNTEAFF
j_gene: TRBJ1-1
v_gene: TRBV7-9

CDR3aa: CASSASGRNYGEQFF
j_gene: TRBJ2-1
v_gene: TRBV10-2

CDR3aa: CASSLSKGLAGAGYSYNEQFF
j_gene: TRBJ2-1
v_gene: TRBV9

CDR3aa: CASSFRWSDEAFF
j_gene: TRBJ1-1
v_gene: TRBV28

CDR3aa: CASSMTLDSFGTDTQYF
j_gene: TRBJ2-3
v_gene: TRBV7-9

CDR3aa: CASSPVIDTGELFF
j_gene: TRBJ2-2
v_gene: TRBV7-2

CDR3aa: CASSLNRGAYGNTIYF
j_gene: TRBJ1-3
v_gene: TRBV6-6

CDR3aa: CASSFSTSDYGYTF
j_gene: TRBJ1-2
v_gene: TRBV18

CDR3aa: CASRLDRSYGYTF
j_gene: TRBJ1-2
v_gene: TRBV7-2

CDR3aa: CASSRGGSGYTF
j_gene: TRBJ1-2
v_gene: TRBV6-5

CDR3aa: CASSLNRPKETQYF
j_gene: TRBJ2-5
v_gene: TRBV11-2

CDR3aa: CASSPTGGGPGTQHF
j_gene: TRBJ1-5
v_gene: TRBV6-5

CDR3aa: CASSQTGARSSYNEQFF
j_gene: TRBJ2-1
v_gene: TRBV4-1

CDR3aa: CASSPVWISPEAFF
j_gene: TRBJ1-1
v_gene: TRBV9

CDR3aa: CASSVGMGRSYNEQFF
j_gene: TRBJ2-1
v_gene: TRBV9

CDR3aa: CASSFSNGATGEKLFF
j_gene: TRBJ1-4
v_gene: TRBV5-1

CDR3aa: CASSPGGVNYGYTF
j_gene: TRBJ1-2
v_gene: TRBV7-9

CDR3aa: CASSQRRGSRGTADSGANVLTF
j_gene: TRBJ2-6
v_gene: TRBV4-3

CDR3aa: CASSLAGHSSYEQYF
j_gene: TRBJ2-7
v_gene: TRBV4-2

CDR3aa: CASSVGVGGLRKETQYF
j_gene: TRBJ2-5
v_gene: TRBV9

CDR3aa: CASSHQIGAGANVLTF
j_gene: TRBJ2-6
v_gene: TRBV14

CDR3aa: CASSRRQGTENTEAFF
j_gene: TRBJ1-1
v_gene: TRBV7-8

CDR3aa: CASTVGLAVNTGELFF
j_gene: TRBJ2-2
v_gene: TRBV9

CDR3aa: CASSYRRGEQYF
j_gene: TRBJ2-7
v_gene: TRBV6-6